This T cell receptor (beta chain) stems from a study of response to subunit inactivated influenza vaccine. Whole-study results and caveats: With each seasonal influenza vaccination, the authors suggested, few new T cells are recruited.

For this clonotype: Its antigen is undetermined.

This CDR3 is built from 14 residues. CDR1 SGHKS and CDR2 YYEKEE come from the germline V gene (reference sequence). V was cut by 5 bases and J by 12 bases, with 21 bases left in between. TCRdb reprocessed the RT-PCR reads via MiXCR and lists one record per CDR3 protein. This table holds about 500,000 distinct CDR3 sequences, about 15% found once. The clonotype was recovered from a man between 50 and 69 years old who received an inactivated influenza vaccine. The chain employs TRBV5-5 and TRBJ2-4, with D maybe TRBD2 (6 bases). This specimen was CD4+ T cells sorted from PBMCs, taken roughly 24 months after vaccination. The CDR3 is CASSLPGLPGSQYF. The CDR3 bases are TGTGCCAGCAGTTTACCGGGACTTCCTGGGTCTCAGTACTTC. The full variable domain, rest sourced from reference TRBV5-5 and TRBJ2-4, is DAGVTQSPTHLIKTRGQQVTLRCSPISGHKSVSWYQQVLGQGPQFIFQYYEKEERGRGNFPDRFSARQFPNYSSELNVNALLLGDSALYLCASSLPGLPGSQYFGAGTRLSVL.